These 2 T cell receptor beta chains came from one sample sequenced in a study of cytomegalovirus exposure and HLA in healthy donors. PCR used 60 Vbeta primers and 13 Jbeta primers. Sequencing was performed with immunoSEQ multiplex PCR; in TCRdb, only in-frame clones are kept and a portion is missing. This table has roughly 220,000 clones, 82% appearing once. Sequences were obtained from PBMCs. The receptor source for this set is a middle-aged woman in good health and CMV-seronegative.

The chain uses TRBV6-6 and TRBJ2-3, with 12 bases fitting TRBD2. CDR1 is MNHNY and CDR2 is SVGAGI in the germline V gene (reference sequence). The CDR3 runs 15 residues. Trimming took 9 bases from V and 3 from J; bases not matched to a gene: 7. CDR3 residues: CASTTSGRRTDTQYF. The DNA for the CDR3 is TGTGCCAGTACGACTAGCGGGAGACGGACAGATACGCAGTATTTT.

The V call is TRBV7-8, the J call TRBJ2-7; TRBD1 might be the D (6 bases). Between the trimmed V and J ends, which lost 5 bases and 4 bases, there was a span of 21 bases. This CDR3 has 16 residues. Germline loops: CDR1 SGHVS, CDR2 FQNEAQ. CDR3 loop: CASSPMVGQSRYEQYF. Here the CDR3 DNA reads TGTGCCAGCAGCCCCATGGTGGGACAATCACGGTACGAGCAGTACTTC.